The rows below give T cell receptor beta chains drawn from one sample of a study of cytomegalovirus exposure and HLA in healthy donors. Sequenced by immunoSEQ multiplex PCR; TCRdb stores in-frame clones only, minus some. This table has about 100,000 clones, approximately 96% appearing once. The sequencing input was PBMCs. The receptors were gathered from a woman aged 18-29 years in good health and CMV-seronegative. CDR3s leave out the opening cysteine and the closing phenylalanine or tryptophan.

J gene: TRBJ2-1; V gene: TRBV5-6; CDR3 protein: ASTLKIGTQYNEQF
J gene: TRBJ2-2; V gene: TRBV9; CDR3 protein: ASRGLAGGLGTGELF
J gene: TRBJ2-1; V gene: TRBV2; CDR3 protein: ASMPSQVSNEQF
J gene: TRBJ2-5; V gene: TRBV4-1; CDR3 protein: ASSQDLLGPQETQY
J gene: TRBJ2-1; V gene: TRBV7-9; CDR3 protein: ASSHRYNEQF
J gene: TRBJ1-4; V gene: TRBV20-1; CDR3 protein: SARRGEKLF
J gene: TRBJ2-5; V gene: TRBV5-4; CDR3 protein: ASSSRDQGETQY
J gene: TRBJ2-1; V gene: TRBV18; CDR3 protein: ASSQQGRGSEQF
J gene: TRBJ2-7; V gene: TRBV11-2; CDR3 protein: ASSFTTSTSHEQY
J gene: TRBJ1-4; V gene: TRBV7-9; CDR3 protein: ASSFPGVNEKLF
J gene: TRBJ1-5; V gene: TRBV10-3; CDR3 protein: ATWGGAGGVNQPQH
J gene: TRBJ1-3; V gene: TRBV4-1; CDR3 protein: ASSQEAGTGAGNTIY
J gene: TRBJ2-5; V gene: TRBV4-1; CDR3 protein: ASSQLPAGGGETQY
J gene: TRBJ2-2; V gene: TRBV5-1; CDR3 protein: ASSLEGMTNTGELF
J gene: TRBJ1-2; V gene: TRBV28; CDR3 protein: ASRWGGAYGYT